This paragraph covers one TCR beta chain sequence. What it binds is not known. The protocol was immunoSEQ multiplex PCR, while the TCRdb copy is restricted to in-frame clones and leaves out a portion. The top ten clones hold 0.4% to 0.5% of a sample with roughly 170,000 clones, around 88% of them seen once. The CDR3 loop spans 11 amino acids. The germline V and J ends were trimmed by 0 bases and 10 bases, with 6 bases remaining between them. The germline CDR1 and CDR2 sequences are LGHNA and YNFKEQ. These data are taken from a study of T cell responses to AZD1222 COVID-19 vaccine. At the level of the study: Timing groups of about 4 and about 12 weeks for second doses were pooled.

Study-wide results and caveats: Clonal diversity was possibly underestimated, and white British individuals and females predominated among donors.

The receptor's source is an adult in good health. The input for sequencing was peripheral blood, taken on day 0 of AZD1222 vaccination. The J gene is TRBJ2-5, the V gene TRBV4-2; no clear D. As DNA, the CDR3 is TGTGCCAGCAGCCAAGAGACGGACCAGTACTTC. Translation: CASSQETDQYF.